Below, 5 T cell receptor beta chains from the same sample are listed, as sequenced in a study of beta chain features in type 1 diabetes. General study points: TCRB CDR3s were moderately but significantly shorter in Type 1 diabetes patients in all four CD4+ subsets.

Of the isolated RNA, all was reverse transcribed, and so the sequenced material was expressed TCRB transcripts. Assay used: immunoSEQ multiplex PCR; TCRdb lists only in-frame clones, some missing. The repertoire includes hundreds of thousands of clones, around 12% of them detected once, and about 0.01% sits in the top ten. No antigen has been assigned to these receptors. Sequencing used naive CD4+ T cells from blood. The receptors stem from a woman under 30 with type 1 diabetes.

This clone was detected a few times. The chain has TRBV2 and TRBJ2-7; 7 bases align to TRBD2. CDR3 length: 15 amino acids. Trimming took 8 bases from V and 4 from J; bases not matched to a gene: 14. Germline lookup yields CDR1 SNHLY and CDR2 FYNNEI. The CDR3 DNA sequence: TGTGCCAGCCTTTCTGGCGGGGGAAGCGGATACGAGCAGTACTTC. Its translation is CASLSGGGSGYEQYF.

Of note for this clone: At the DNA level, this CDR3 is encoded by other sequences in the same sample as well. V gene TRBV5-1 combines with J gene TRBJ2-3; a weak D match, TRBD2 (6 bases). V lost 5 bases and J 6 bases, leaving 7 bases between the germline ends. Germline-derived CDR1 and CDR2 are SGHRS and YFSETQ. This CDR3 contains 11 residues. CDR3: CASSSGDTQYF. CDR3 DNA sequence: TGCGCCAGCAGTAGCGGTGATACGCAGTATTTT.

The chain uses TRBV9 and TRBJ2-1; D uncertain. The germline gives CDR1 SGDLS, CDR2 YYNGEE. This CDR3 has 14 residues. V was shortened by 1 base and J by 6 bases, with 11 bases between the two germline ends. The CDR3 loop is CASSVSETRNEQFF. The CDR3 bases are TGTGCCAGCAGCGTATCGGAGACCCGCAATGAGCAGTTCTTC.

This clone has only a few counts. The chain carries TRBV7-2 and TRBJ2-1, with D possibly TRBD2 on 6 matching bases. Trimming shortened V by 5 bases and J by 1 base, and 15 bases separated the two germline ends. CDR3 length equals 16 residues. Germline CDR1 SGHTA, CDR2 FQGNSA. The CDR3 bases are TGTGCCAGCAGCCAGCTGTGGGGGGTTTCCTACAATGAGCAGTTCTTC. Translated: CASSQLWGVSYNEQFF.

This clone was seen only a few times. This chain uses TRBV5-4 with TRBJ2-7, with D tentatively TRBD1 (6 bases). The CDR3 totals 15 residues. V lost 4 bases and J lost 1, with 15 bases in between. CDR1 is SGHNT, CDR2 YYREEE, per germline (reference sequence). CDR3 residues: CASSPRNGQSYEQYF. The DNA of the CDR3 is TGTGCCAGCAGCCCTAGAAATGGACAGTCCTACGAGCAGTACTTC.